This T cell receptor (beta chain) was retrieved from a study of T cell responses to AZD1222 COVID-19 vaccine. Study-wide context: Analysis merged second doses at about 4 or about 12 weeks.

Germline V CDR1 and CDR2: SNHLY, FYNNEI. After removal of 7 bases from V and 5 bases from J, the junction contained 8 bases not matched to a gene. The CDR3 extends over 14 amino acids. For this clone: The antigen is unknown.

General study points: When two AZD1222 doses had been given, Spike-specific TCR breadth and depth rose. Repertoires were sampled only after the peak T cell response.

Repertoires were generated with immunoSEQ multiplex PCR, while TCRdb's copy carries only in-frame clones and drops some. Of roughly 150,000 clones in the sample, just under 95% are singletons; the top ten hold 1.5% to 2%. The sample was peripheral blood, taken on day 0 of AZD1222 vaccination. This TCR was recovered from an adult in good health. The chain is built from TRBV2 and TRBJ2-7; TRBD2 matches 10 bases. The CDR3 region is CASTQLAGLDEQYF. For the CDR3, the DNA is TGTGCCAGCACCCAACTAGCGGGATTAGACGAGCAGTACTTC.